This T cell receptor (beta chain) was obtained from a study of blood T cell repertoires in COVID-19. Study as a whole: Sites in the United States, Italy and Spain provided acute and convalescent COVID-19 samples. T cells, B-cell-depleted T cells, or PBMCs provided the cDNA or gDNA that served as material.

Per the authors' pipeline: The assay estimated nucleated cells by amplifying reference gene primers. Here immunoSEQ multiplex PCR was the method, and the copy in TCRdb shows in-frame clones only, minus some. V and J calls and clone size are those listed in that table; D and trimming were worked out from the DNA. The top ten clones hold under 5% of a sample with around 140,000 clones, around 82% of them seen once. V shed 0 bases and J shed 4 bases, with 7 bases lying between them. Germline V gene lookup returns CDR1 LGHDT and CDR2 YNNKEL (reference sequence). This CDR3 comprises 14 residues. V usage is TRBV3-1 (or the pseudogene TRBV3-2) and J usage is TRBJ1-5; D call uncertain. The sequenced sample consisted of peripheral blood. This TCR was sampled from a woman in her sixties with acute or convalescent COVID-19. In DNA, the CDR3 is TGTGCCAGCAGCCAAGAGGGCAGGAATCAGCCCCAGCATTTT. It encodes CASSQEGRNQPQHF.